Here is one T cell receptor beta chain with its context. Its antigen is unknown. The data stem from a study of CXCR3-negative and CXCR3-positive naive CD8 T cells. Whole-study findings and limits: CXCR3 expression partially decreased after cryopreservation; most assays used fresh PBMCs. Naive cells positive for CXCR3 carried more hydrophobic TRB CDR3s than CXCR3-negative ones.

The CDR3 loop spans 11 amino acids. Germline V gives CDR1 SQVTM, CDR2 ANQGSEA. Triplicate approximately 280,000-cell sorts were made of each CD8+ T cell subset. Libraries were UMI-labeled 5' RACE TRB cDNA. Following a re-call of the 5' RACE reads, TCRdb has one entry per CDR3 protein and lacks DNA. This sample carries around 96,000 distinct CDR3 sequences, with around 1.7% going to the ten biggest clones. Sequencing was carried out using naive CXCR3- CD8+ T cells from blood. Subset of the sample: CD45RO-CCR7+CD27+CD95- naive CD8+ T cells lacking CXCR3 (TNR3-). The clonotype originates from a human donor in good health. Some clones in this sample may be carry-over from other donors' samples. The V call is TRBV29-1, the J call TRBJ2-7; as DNA is missing, the TRBD1 call by TCRdb cannot be tested. The chain's CDR3 is CSAGTDYEQYF.